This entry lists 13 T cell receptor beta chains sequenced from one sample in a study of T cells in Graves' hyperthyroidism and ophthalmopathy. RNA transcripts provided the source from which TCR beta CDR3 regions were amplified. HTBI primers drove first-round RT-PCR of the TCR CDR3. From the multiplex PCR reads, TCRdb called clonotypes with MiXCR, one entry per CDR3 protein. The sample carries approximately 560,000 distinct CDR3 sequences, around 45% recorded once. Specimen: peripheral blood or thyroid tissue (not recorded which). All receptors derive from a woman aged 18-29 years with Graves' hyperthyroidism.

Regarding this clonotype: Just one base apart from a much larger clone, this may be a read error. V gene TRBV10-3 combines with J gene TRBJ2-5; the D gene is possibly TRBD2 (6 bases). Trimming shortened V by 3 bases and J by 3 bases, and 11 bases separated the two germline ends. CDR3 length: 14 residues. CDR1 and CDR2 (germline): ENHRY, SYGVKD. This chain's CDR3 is CAISDFGGEETQYF. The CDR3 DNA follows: TGTGCCATCAGTGATTTCGGGGGAGAAGAGACCCAGTACTTC.

The CDR3 bases are TGCAGTGCGCCGAGGGGGCAGGATGGCTACACCTTC. It is translated as CSAPRGQDGYTF. This chain connects TRBV20-1 to TRBJ1-2; the match to TRBD1 covers 7 bases. The V segment lost 6 bases and the J segment 6 bases; nucleotides outside the gene matches: 7. CDR1 is DFQATT, CDR2 SNEGSKA, per germline (reference sequence). The CDR3 totals 12 residues.

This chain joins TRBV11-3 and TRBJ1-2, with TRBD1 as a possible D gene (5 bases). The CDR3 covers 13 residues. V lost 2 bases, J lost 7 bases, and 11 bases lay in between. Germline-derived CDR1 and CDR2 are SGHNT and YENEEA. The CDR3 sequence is CASSLLRGIGYTF. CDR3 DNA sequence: TGTGCCAGCAGCTTATTGAGGGGTATTGGCTACACCTTC.

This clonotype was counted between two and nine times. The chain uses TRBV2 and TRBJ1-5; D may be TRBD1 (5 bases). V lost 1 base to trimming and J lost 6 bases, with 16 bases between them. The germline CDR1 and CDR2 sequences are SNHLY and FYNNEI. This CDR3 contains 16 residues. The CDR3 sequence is CASSEGRGKKGQPQHF. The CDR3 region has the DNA TGTGCCAGCAGTGAAGGGCGGGGGAAGAAGGGTCAGCCCCAGCATTTT.

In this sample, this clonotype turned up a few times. CDR3 bases: TGTGCCAGCAGCCAAGGGATCATGCGATTGGCGCCCCAGCATTTT. Protein sequence: CASSQGIMRLAPQHF. The chain is built from TRBV19 and TRBJ1-5; no clear D. The V end was cut by 9 bases, the J end by 9 bases, with 24 bases between. This CDR3 comprises 15 residues. Germline V gene sequence: CDR1 LNHDA, CDR2 SQIVND (reference sequence). Full variable domain (outside the CDR3, taken from reference TRBV19 and TRBJ1-5): DGGITQSPKYLFRKEGQNVTLSCEQNLNHDAMYWYRQDPGQGLRLIYYSQIVNDFQKGDIAEGYSVSREKKESFPLTVTSAQKNPTAFYLCASSQGIMRLAPQHFGDGTRLSIL.

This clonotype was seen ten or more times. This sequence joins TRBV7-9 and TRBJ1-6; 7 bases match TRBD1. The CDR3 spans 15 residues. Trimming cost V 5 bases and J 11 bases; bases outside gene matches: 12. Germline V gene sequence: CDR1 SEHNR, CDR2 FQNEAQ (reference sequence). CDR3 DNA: TGTGCCAGCAGCCAGGGACAGATGGTTGCGGCACCCCTCCACTTT. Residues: CASSQGQMVAAPLHF.

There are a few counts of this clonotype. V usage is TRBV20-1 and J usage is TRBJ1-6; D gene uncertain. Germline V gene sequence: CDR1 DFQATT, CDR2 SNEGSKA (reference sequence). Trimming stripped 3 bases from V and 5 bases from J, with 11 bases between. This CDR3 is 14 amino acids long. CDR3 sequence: CSASRQVDNSPLHF. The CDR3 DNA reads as TGCAGTGCTAGTCGGCAGGTGGATAATTCACCCCTCCACTTT.

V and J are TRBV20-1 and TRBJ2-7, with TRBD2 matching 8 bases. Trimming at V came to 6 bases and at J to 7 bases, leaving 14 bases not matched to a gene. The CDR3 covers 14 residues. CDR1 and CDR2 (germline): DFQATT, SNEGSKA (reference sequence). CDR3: CSAAKAGALGEQYF. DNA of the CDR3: TGCAGTGCAGCTAAAGCGGGAGCTTTGGGTGAGCAGTACTTC.

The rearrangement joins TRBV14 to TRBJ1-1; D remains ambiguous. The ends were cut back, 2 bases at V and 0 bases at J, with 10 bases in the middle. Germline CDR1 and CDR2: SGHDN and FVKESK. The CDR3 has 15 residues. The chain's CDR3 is CASSQLDLMNTEAFF. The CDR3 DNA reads TGTGCCAGCAGCCAATTGGACTTGATGAACACTGAAGCTTTCTTT.

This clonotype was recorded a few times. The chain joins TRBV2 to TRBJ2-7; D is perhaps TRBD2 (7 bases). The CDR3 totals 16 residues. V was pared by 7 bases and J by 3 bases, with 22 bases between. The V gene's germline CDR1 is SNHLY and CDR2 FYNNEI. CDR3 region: CASTGGLAVQIYEQYF. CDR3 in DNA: TGTGCCAGCACTGGGGGGCTAGCGGTTCAGATCTACGAGCAGTACTTC.

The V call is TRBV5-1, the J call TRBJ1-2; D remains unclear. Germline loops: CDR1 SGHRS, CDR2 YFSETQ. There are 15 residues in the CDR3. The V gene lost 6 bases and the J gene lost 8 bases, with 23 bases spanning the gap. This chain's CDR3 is CASTFTLDLKGGYTF. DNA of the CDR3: TGCGCCAGCACCTTTACCCTCGATTTGAAGGGCGGCTACACCTTC.

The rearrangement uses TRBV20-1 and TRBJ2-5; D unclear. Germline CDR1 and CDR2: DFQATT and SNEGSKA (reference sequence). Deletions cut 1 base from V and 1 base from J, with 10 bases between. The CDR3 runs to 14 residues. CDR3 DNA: TGCAGTGCTAGAGTAGGCGAGGTCCAAGAGACCCAGTACTTC. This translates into CSARVGEVQETQYF.

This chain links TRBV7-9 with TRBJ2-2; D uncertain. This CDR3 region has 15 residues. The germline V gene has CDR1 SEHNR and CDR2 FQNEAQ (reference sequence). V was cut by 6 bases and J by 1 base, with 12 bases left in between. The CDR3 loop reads CASRGGDLNTGELFF. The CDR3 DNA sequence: TGTGCCAGCAGGGGTGGGGATCTGAACACCGGGGAGCTGTTTTTT.